Below are 6 T cell receptor beta chains sequenced from a single sample in a study of TIL therapy for anti-PD-1-resistant metastatic lung cancer. The time point: pre-treatment sample, taken before nivolumab and TIL therapy. The tumor samples were excised metastases, mostly pleural nodules or supraclavicular lymph nodes. This was the immunoSEQ v3 assay. Here immunoSEQ multiplex PCR was the method, and the copy in TCRdb shows in-frame clones only, minus some. The sample holds about 26,000 clones, roughly 72% seen once. Sequencing was performed on tumor tissue, taken at baseline. The receptor set was obtained from a person aged 25 to 85 with non-small cell lung cancer.

The chain couples TRBV11-3 to TRBJ1-1; unclear D gene. V lost 3 bases and J 5 bases, leaving 10 bases between the germline ends. CDR3 length: 13 amino acids. CDR1 is SGHNT and CDR2 is YENEEA in the germline V gene. CDR3 DNA sequence: TGTGCCAGCAGCTTTAACGCAGCAACTGAAGCTTTCTTT. Translated: CASSFNAATEAFF.

J is TRBJ1-6 and V is TRBV6-5, with 7 bases aligning to TRBD1. Unmatched junction bases numbered 10, after V lost 4 bases and J lost 7 bases. Germline V gene data show CDR1 as MNHEY and CDR2 as SVGAGI. This CDR3 is built from 16 residues. CDR3 region: CASSSRDSVQNSPLHF. The CDR3 DNA sequence: TGTGCCAGCAGTTCCAGGGACAGCGTCCAGAATTCACCCCTCCACTTT.

This chain links TRBV5-1 with TRBJ2-1; 13 bases align to TRBD2. Germline values: CDR1 SGHRS, CDR2 YFSETQ. This CDR3 contains 20 residues. The junction had 18 bases not matched to a gene; V was cut back by 7 bases and J by 2 bases. The CDR3 spells CASQLYRGLAGPGAYNEQFF. In DNA form, the CDR3 reads TGCGCCAGCCAGCTTTATAGGGGACTAGCGGGGCCCGGGGCCTACAATGAGCAGTTCTTC.

The V gene is TRBV6-5, the J gene TRBJ1-6, with 7 bases that match TRBD1. CDR3 length: 14 residues. The germline V gene encodes CDR1 MNHEY and CDR2 SVGAGI. The J segment lost 5 bases and the V segment lost 2 bases, leaving 0 bases of the junction unmatched. The CDR3: CASSYGQDNSPLHF. The CDR3 DNA sequence: TGTGCCAGCAGTTACGGACAGGATAATTCACCCCTCCACTTT.

This clone was seen a single time. CDR3 region: CASSLRTGRGHEQYF. The CDR3 bases are TGTGCCAGCAGTTTAAGAACAGGGCGGGGGCACGAGCAGTACTTC. The V gene is TRBV6-5, the J gene TRBJ2-7; D possibly corresponds to TRBD2 (7 bases). Trimming took 4 bases from V and 5 from J, leaving 18 bases between them. This CDR3 has 15 amino acids. The germline V gene has CDR1 MNHEY and CDR2 SVGAGI.

The sample holds a few counts of this clone. The V gene is TRBV25-1, the J gene TRBJ1-2, with D possibly being TRBD1 (5 bases). The germline V gene encodes CDR1 MGHDK and CDR2 SYGVNS. The CDR3 totals 12 residues. The germline V and J ends were trimmed by 11 bases and 2 bases, with 12 bases remaining between them. CDR3 sequence: CAARTQNYGYTF. The CDR3 nucleotides are TGTGCCGCCCGGACACAGAACTATGGCTACACCTTC.